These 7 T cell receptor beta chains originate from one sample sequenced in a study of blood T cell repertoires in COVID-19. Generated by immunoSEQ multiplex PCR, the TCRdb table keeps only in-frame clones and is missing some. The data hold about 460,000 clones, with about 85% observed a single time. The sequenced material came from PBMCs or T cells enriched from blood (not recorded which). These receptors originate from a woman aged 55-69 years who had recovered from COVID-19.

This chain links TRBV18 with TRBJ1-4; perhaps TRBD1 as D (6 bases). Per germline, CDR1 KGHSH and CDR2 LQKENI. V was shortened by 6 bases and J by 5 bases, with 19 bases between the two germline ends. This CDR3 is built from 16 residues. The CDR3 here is CASSQNSGTSNEKLFF. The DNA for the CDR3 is TGTGCCAGCTCTCAAAACTCCGGGACAAGCAATGAAAAACTGTTTTTT.

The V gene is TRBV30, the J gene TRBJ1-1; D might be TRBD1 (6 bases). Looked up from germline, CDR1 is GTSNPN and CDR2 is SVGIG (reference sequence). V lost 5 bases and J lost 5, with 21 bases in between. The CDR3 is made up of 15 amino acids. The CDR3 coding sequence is TGTGCCTGGGACCCACCACAGGGCCCGAGGACTGAAGCTTTCTTT. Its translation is CAWDPPQGPRTEAFF.

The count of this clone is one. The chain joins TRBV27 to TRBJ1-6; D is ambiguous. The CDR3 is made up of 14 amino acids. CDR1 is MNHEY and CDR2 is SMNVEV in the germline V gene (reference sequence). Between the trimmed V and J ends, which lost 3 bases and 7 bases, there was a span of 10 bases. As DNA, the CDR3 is TGTGCCAGCAGTTTCTCAGAGACAAATTCACCCCTCCACTTT. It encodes CASSFSETNSPLHF.

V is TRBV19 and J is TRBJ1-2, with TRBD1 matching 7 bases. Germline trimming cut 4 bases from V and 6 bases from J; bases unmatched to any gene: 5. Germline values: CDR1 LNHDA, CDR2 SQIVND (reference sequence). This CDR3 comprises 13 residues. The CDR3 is CASSNDRVHGYTF. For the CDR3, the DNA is TGTGCCAGTAGTAACGACAGGGTTCATGGCTACACCTTC. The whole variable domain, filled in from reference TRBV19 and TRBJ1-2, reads DGGITQSPKYLFRKEGQNVTLSCEQNLNHDAMYWYRQDPGQGLRLIYYSQIVNDFQKGDIAEGYSVSREKKESFPLTVTSAQKNPTAFYLCASSNDRVHGYTFGSGTRLTVV.

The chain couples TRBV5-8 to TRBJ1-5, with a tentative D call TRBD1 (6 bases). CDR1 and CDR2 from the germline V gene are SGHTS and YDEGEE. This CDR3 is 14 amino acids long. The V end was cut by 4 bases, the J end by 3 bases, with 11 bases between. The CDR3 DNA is TGTGCCAGCAGCCCGGACAGTGTCAATCAGCCCCAGCATTTT. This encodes CASSPDSVNQPQHF. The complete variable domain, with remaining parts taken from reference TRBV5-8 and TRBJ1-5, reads EAGVTQSPTHLIKTRGQQATLRCSPISGHTSVYWYQQALGLGLQFLLWYDEGEERNRGNFPPRFSGRQFPNYSSELNVNALELEDSALYLCASSPDSVNQPQHFGDGTRLSIL.

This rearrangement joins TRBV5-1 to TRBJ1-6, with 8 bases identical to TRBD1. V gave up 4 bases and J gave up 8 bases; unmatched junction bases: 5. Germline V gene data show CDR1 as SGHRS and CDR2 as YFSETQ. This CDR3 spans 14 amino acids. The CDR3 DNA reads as TGCGCCAGCAGCCGGGGACAGGATGATTCACCCCTCCACTTT. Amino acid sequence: CASSRGQDDSPLHF.

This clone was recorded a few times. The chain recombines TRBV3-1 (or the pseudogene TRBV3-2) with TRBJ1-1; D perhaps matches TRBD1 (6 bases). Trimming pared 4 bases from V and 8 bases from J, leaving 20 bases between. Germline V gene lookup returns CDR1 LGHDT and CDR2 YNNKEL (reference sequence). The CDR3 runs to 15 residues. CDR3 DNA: TGTGCCAGCAGCCCTTTTGACAGGTCCAGCTTAGAAGCTTTCTTT. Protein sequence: CASSPFDRSSLEAFF.